This is a list of T cell receptor beta chains from one sample in a study of cytomegalovirus exposure and HLA in healthy donors. Sequencing was performed with immunoSEQ multiplex PCR; in TCRdb, only in-frame clones are kept and a portion is missing. The table has 110,000 or so clones, approximately 86% seen once. Input material: PBMCs. The receptors were gathered from a young man in good health and CMV-seropositive. The CDR3 runs from the conserved cysteine through the conserved F or W. D genes are given only for firm matches. Clone size, where shown, is once, few, many, or a class for clones that have expanded.

NA	TRBV6-1	TRBJ1-2	TRBD1	TGTGCCAGCAGTGCCTCCGGGACAGGGAGGAATGGCTACACCTTC	CASSASGTGRNGYTF
few	TRBV4-3	TRBJ2-1	NA	TGCGCCAGCAGCCCCTCGACAGGTGGGGTCGATGAGCAGTTCTTC	CASSPSTGGVDEQFF
NA	TRBV4-1	TRBJ2-5	NA	TGCGCCAGCAGCCAAGGAATCGATTCGGCCCAGTACTTC	CASSQGIDSAQYF
once	TRBV2	TRBJ2-7	NA	TGTGCCAGCAGTCGCGCGGCCTACGAGCAGTACTTC	CASSRAAYEQYF
NA	TRBV18	TRBJ1-1	NA	TGTGCCAGCTCACCAGGTTCAGGGGAGTACACTGAAGCTTTCTTT	CASSPGSGEYTEAFF
NA	TRBV10-2	TRBJ2-1	NA	TGCGCCAGCGAAGGGGTAACAGGGCTGTCCAACAATGAGCAGTTCTTC	CASEGVTGLSNNEQFF
NA	TRBV19	TRBJ2-3	NA	TGTGCCAGTAGCACACACAGCAGCACAGATACGCAGTATTTT	CASSTHSSTDTQYF
NA	TRBV6-1	TRBJ2-3	TRBD2	TGTGCCAGCAGTGAAACTAGCGGGGGGCCAGATACGCAGTATTTT	CASSETSGGPDTQYF
NA	TRBV5-5	TRBJ1-2	NA	TGTGCCAGCAGCTTGACGCCAGAGGCGAACTATGGCTACACCTTC	CASSLTPEANYGYTF
few	TRBV11-2	TRBJ1-6	NA	TGTGCCAGCAGCTTAGATGGAGGGGCTCGTAATTCACCCCTCCACTTT	CASSLDGGARNSPLHF
NA	TRBV10-1	TRBJ2-7	NA	TGCGCCAGCAGTTCTCTAGTAGACTACGAGCAGTACTTC	CASSSLVDYEQYF
NA	TRBV2	TRBJ1-6	NA	TGTGCCAGCGGGGCGGAGGGGCTTGATTCACCCCTCCACTTT	CASGAEGLDSPLHF
NA	TRBV7-9	TRBJ1-1	NA	TGTGCCAGCAGCTTAGCATTGGGGCAGGGAGGCGCTTTCTTT	CASSLALGQGGAFF
NA	TRBV5-4	TRBJ1-2	TRBD1	TGTGCCAGCAGCCTCCCCCCGCAGGGGGAATATGGCTACACCTTC	CASSLPPQGEYGYTF
NA	TRBV5-6	TRBJ1-2	NA	TGTGCCAGCAGTACTGGTCCACGCTATGGCTACACCTTC	CASSTGPRYGYTF
NA	TRBV18	TRBJ1-1	TRBD1	TGTGCCAGCTCACCCCTGGACAGGGGCGCCACTGAAGCTTTCTTT	CASSPLDRGATEAFF
NA	TRBV28	TRBJ1-6	TRBD1	TGTGCCAGCGTCGAGGGGACAGGAAATTCACCCCTCCACTTT	CASVEGTGNSPLHF
NA	TRBV28	TRBJ1-5	NA	TGTGCCAGCAGTTTATGGTCCCCCCTCGTGGACTTTTTAAGCAATCAGCCCCAGCATTTT	CASSLWSPLVDFLSNQPQHF
NA	TRBV27	TRBJ2-6	NA	TGTGCCAGCCGACCGGGAGGGGCCAACGTCCTGACTTTC	CASRPGGANVLTF
NA	TRBV19	TRBJ2-5	NA	TGTGCCAGTAGCCCTACAGATCAAGAGACCCAGTACTTC	CASSPTDQETQYF
NA	TRBV11-1	TRBJ2-1	NA	TGTGCCAGCAGCCCCGGAGATGTGAGGACCTACAATGAGCAGTTCTTC	CASSPGDVRTYNEQFF
NA	TRBV2	TRBJ2-7	TRBD2	TGTGCCAGCAGTGAAGGCGGGGGGGCCCTCTACGAGCAGTACTTC	CASSEGGGALYEQYF